This TCR beta chain is from a study of OX40 agonist ivuxolimab in advanced cancers. Looking at the study overall: Patients received ivuxolimab, an intravenous treatment, every 2 weeks at 0.01 to 10 mg/kg.

CDR1 and CDR2 from the germline V gene are SGHNT and YENEEA. There are 17 residues in the CDR3. V shed 6 bases, J shed 3 bases, and the junction held 16 bases outside the gene matches. This table comes from immunoSEQ multiplex PCR, and its TCRdb copy is limited to in-frame clones, with some not included. The sample lists 83,000 or so clones; around nine tenths were seen once. This sequence originates from an adult with an advanced solid tumor such as melanoma, head and neck, liver or kidney cancer. Sequencing was performed on CD4+ or CD8+ T cells sorted from blood, taken in a trial of the OX40 agonist ivuxolimab. This rearrangement joins TRBV11-3 to TRBJ2-5; 7 bases are shared with TRBD1. The CDR3 coding sequence is TGTGCCAGCAGTGCCCACAAAGGGGACAGTCTAAAAGAGACCCAGTACTTC. Protein product: CASSAHKGDSLKETQYF.